Presented here are 32 T cell receptor beta chains from one specimen sequenced in a study of T cells in Graves' hyperthyroidism and ophthalmopathy. RNA transcripts yielded amplified TCR beta CDR3 regions. First-round RT-PCR targeting the TCR CDR3 was performed with the HTBI primer set. From the multiplex PCR reads, TCRdb called clonotypes with MiXCR, one entry per CDR3 protein. The sample shows more than 500,000 distinct CDR3 sequences, 14% of them seen only once. What was sequenced was blood. The receptors here all came from a woman between 40 and 50 years old with Graves' hyperthyroidism.

This clonotype was recorded many times. The genes are TRBV20-1 and TRBJ2-7; 10 bases map to TRBD2. The germline CDR1 and CDR2 sequences are DFQATT and SNEGSKA (reference sequence). The trim removed 0 bases at V and 3 bases at J, leaving 5 bases unmatched. This CDR3 region has 15 residues. CDR3 DNA: TGCAGTGCTAGAGATGCTACTAGCGGGGTCTACGAGCAGTACTTC. It translates to CSARDATSGVYEQYF.

This clonotype was recorded at least ten times. The chain uses TRBV6-2 or TRBV6-3 and TRBJ2-7, with 9 bases aligning to TRBD1. Looked up from germline, CDR1 is MNHEY and CDR2 is SVGEGT. Trimming cost V 2 bases and J 3 bases; bases outside gene matches: 17. The CDR3 covers 19 residues. CDR3 coding DNA: TGTGCCAGCAGTTACGTCTCGAACTCCGGGACAGGGAAATTCTACGAGCAGTACTTC. Translation: CASSYVSNSGTGKFYEQYF.

This chain links TRBV28 with TRBJ2-2; TRBD2 matches at 8 bases. With 6 bases clipped from V and 6 bases from J, the junction kept 3 bases outside the gene matches. Looked up from germline, CDR1 is MDHEN and CDR2 is SYDVKM. CDR3 length: 13 residues. As DNA, the CDR3 is TGTGCCAGCAGGCTCGGGGGGGCCGGGGAGCTGTTTTTT. It yields the protein CASRLGGAGELFF.

This clonotype was picked up many times. V gene TRBV29-1 combines with J gene TRBJ1-3, with D unresolved. Germline V gene data show CDR1 as SQVTM and CDR2 as ANQGSEA. V was shortened by 2 bases and J by 4 bases, with 3 bases between the two germline ends. The CDR3 is made up of 11 amino acids. DNA of the CDR3: TGCAGCGTTGAAAAAGGAAACACCATATATTTT. Protein: CSVEKGNTIYF. The entire variable domain, with the rest obtained from reference TRBV29-1 and TRBJ1-3, is as follows: SAVISQKPSRDICQRGTSLTIQCQVDSQVTMMFWYRQQPGQSLTLIATANQGSEATYESGFVIDKFPISRPNLTFSTLTVSNMSPEDSSIYLCSVEKGNTIYFGEGSWLTVV.

This clonotype was counted at least ten times. J is TRBJ2-5 and V is TRBV12-3 or TRBV12-4, with D possibly being TRBD2 (6 bases). The CDR3 covers 14 residues. Trimming removed 5 bases from V and 5 bases from J, with 15 bases in between. Written as DNA, the CDR3 is TGTGCCAGCAGTCAATCGGTGGGGGGTGAGACCCAGTACTTC. It yields the protein CASSQSVGGETQYF.

Notes on this clonotype: One base away lies a much larger clone, so this may be a sequencing read error. The rearrangement uses TRBV9 and TRBJ2-5, with a weak D call TRBD2 (6 bases). Germline V gene lookup returns CDR1 SGDLS and CDR2 YYNGEE. V was clipped by 3 bases and J by 1 base, with 13 bases between them. The CDR3 consists of 15 residues. Here the CDR3 reads CASSERGGSQETQYF. The CDR3 DNA reads TGTGCCAGCAGCGAACGGGGAGGATCCCAAGAGACCCAGTACTTC.

This clonotype was found many times. V is TRBV24-1 and J is TRBJ2-5, with no clear D. The CDR3 covers 14 residues. V lost 2 bases, J lost 1 base, and 7 bases lay in between. Germline V lookup: CDR1 KGHDR, CDR2 SFDVKD. CDR3 nucleotides: TGTGCCACCAGTGATTATCGGAGCCAAGAGACCCAGTACTTC. Translation: CATSDYRSQETQYF.

The sample holds many counts of this clonotype. The chain carries TRBV7-9 and TRBJ1-1; D unclear. The germline gives CDR1 SEHNR, CDR2 FQNEAQ (reference sequence). V was cut by 4 bases and J by 1 base, with 19 bases left in between. This CDR3 is built from 17 residues. The CDR3 DNA sequence: TGTGCCAGCAGCTCCCTGCCGGGCGGGATTGGGAACACTGAAGCTTTCTTT. The encoded protein is CASSSLPGGIGNTEAFF.

V gene TRBV18 combines with J gene TRBJ2-6; D gene uncertain. V lost 5 bases and J lost 0, with 5 bases in between. The CDR3 extends over 14 amino acids. Germline CDR1 reads KGHSH; CDR2 reads LQKENI. The CDR3 is CASSNPSGANVLTF. The CDR3, as DNA: TGTGCCAGCTCAAACCCCTCTGGGGCCAACGTCCTGACTTTC.

This clonotype was observed many times. This chain connects TRBV18 to TRBJ2-5, with unresolved D. The germline V gene encodes CDR1 KGHSH and CDR2 LQKENI. V lost 1 base and J lost 3, with 9 bases in between. The CDR3 totals 14 residues. CDR3 residues: CASSPLGPKETQYF. The CDR3 nucleotides are TGTGCCAGCTCACCACTCGGGCCAAAAGAGACCCAGTACTTC.

The table lists this clonotype with many counts. This chain joins TRBV3-1 and TRBJ1-1; D may be TRBD1 (5 bases). From germline, CDR1 is LGHDT and CDR2 YNNKEL (reference sequence). The CDR3 has 14 amino acids. V lost 0 bases, J lost 11 bases, and 16 bases lay in between. DNA of the CDR3: TGTGCCAGCAGCCAAGATGAGTCACCGAGGGGCGCTTTCTTT. The encoded protein is CASSQDESPRGAFF.

This clonotype was seen at least ten times. The chain employs TRBV6-1 and TRBJ1-5; no reliable D call. CDR1 and CDR2 (germline): MNHNS, SASEGT. The CDR3 covers 14 residues. The V gene lost 1 base and the J gene lost 4 bases, with 8 bases spanning the gap. The CDR3 is CASSEVGVNQPQHF. In DNA, the CDR3 is TGTGCCAGCAGTGAAGTTGGAGTAAATCAGCCCCAGCATTTT.

This clonotype came up many times. The chain links TRBV28 to TRBJ2-7, with a possible D match to TRBD1 (5 bases). V shed 3 bases and J shed 7 bases, with 16 bases lying between them. Germline V lookup: CDR1 MDHEN, CDR2 SYDVKM. The CDR3 runs to 14 residues. The CDR3 spells CASSLGGAGREQYF. Written as DNA, the CDR3 is TGTGCCAGCAGTTTGGGTGGGGCTGGGCGAGAGCAGTACTTC.

This clonotype came up many times. Germline and junction disagree at one end, which may indicate a read error. V and J are TRBV5-1 and TRBJ2-7, with 15 bases lining up with TRBD2. The CDR3 contains 15 residues. The germline gives CDR1 SGHRS, CDR2 YFSETQ. The CDR3 DNA sequence: TGTGCCAGCAGTCCCGGACTAGCGGGAGGGAACGAGCAGTACTTC. It encodes CASSPGLAGGNEQYF.

This clonotype was observed at least ten times. V is TRBV20-1 and J is TRBJ2-1; 9 bases are shared with TRBD2. The V segment lost 3 bases and the J segment 6 bases; nucleotides outside the gene matches: 3. This CDR3 is built from 13 residues. Germline CDR1 and CDR2: DFQATT and SNEGSKA (reference sequence). DNA of the CDR3: TGCAGTGCTAGCAAGACTAGCGGCAATGAGCAGTTCTTC. Translated, it gives CSASKTSGNEQFF.

This clonotype has more than one count but fewer than ten. The CDR3 here is CASRGPGLAGAETQYF. The CDR3 DNA reads as TGTGCCAGCAGGGGCCCGGGACTAGCGGGGGCCGAGACCCAGTACTTC. The V and J genes are TRBV6-1 and TRBJ2-5; 14 nucleotides agree with TRBD2. CDR1 and CDR2 from the germline V gene are MNHNS and SASEGT. V dropped 6 bases and J dropped 5; count of bases not matched to a gene: 8. The CDR3 is 16 amino acids.

This clonotype showed up just a few times. A read error may produce the germline difference seen at one junction end. This rearrangement joins TRBV7-7 to TRBJ2-1; no firm D call. The V gene's germline CDR1 is SSHAT and CDR2 FNYEAQ (reference sequence). There are 15 residues in the CDR3. CDR3 amino acids: CASSLVHNSYNEQFF. The CDR3 nucleotides are TGTGCTAGCAGCTTGGTTCATAACTCCTACAATGAGCAGTTCTTC.

Regarding this clonotype: This could be a read error, since a much larger clone is one nucleotide away. The chain joins TRBV5-1 to TRBJ2-3, with D possibly being TRBD1 or TRBD2 (5 bases each). CDR3 length equals 16 residues. With 4 bases removed from V and 1 base from J, the gap between germline ends came to 16 bases. Germline-derived CDR1 and CDR2 are SGHRS and YFSETQ. CDR3 protein: CASSHMRGEGTDTQYF. DNA of the CDR3: TGCGCCAGCAGCCATATGAGGGGAGAAGGCACAGATACGCAGTATTTT.

This clonotype was seen more than once but under ten times. The V and J genes are TRBV20-1 and TRBJ2-6, with 12 bases identical to TRBD1. Germline trimming cut 3 bases from V and 2 bases from J; bases unmatched to any gene: 5. CDR3 length: 17 amino acids. Germline V lookup: CDR1 DFQATT, CDR2 SNEGSKA (reference sequence). The CDR3 DNA follows: TGCAGTGCTAGCACGGGACAGGGGGCTCCTGGGGCCAACGTCCTGACTTTC. The encoded protein is CSASTGQGAPGANVLTF.

This rearrangement joins TRBV11-2 to TRBJ2-7, with TRBD1 matching over 9 bases. The CDR3 has 16 amino acids. Trimming cost V 3 bases and J 2 bases; bases outside gene matches: 8. Germline V gene lookup returns CDR1 SGHAT and CDR2 FQNNGV. The CDR3 sequence is CASSLPPGQGPYEQYF. CDR3 nucleotides: TGTGCCAGCAGCTTGCCCCCGGGACAGGGACCCTACGAGCAGTACTTC.

Many counts were recorded for this clonotype. The V call is TRBV28, the J call TRBJ2-1; 7 positions match TRBD1. CDR3 size: 18 residues. Trimming at V came to 5 bases and at J to 9 bases, leaving 22 bases not matched to a gene. Germline loops: CDR1 MDHEN, CDR2 SYDVKM. The CDR3 reads CASSRSRKGASMGSEQFF. The DNA of the CDR3 is TGTGCCAGCAGTCGATCCCGAAAGGGGGCTAGTATGGGTAGTGAGCAGTTCTTC.

This clonotype has ten or more counts. This chain uses TRBV28 with TRBJ2-7; 10 bases fit TRBD1. Trimming removed 7 bases from V and 4 bases from J; junction bases left unmatched: 7. This CDR3 has 14 amino acids. Looked up from germline, CDR1 is MDHEN and CDR2 is SYDVKM. The CDR3 coding sequence is TGTGCCAGCACTTCGGGGACAGGGGAATACGAGCAGTACTTC. Its protein is CASTSGTGEYEQYF.

This clonotype was found once. CDR3 nucleotides: TGTGCCAGCAGCCAAGTGGCCGGGGCCTACGAGCAGTACTTC. Protein: CASSQVAGAYEQYF. The rearrangement uses TRBV3-1 and TRBJ2-7; weak D call: TRBD2 (5 bases). CDR1 is LGHDT and CDR2 is YNNKEL in the germline V gene (reference sequence). The V gene lost 1 base and the J gene lost 2 bases, with 9 bases spanning the gap. The CDR3 spans 14 residues.

The chain joins TRBV20-1 to TRBJ1-6; TRBD1 might be the D (5 bases). The CDR3 runs to 13 residues. V lost 4 bases and J lost 10, with 14 bases in between. Germline lookup yields CDR1 DFQATT and CDR2 SNEGSKA (reference sequence). In nucleotides, the CDR3 is TGCAGTGCTATAAGACAGCCGGGGTCACCCCTCCACTTT. Its translation is CSAIRQPGSPLHF.

J is TRBJ1-6 and V is TRBV12-3 or TRBV12-4, with 10 bases aligning to TRBD1. This CDR3 has 16 amino acids. Trimming at V came to 1 base and at J to 9 bases, leaving 6 bases not matched to a gene. The DNA of the CDR3 is TGTGCCAGCAGTTTAGGGGGAGGACAGGGGGGTTCACCCCTCCACTTT. Its protein is CASSLGGGQGGSPLHF.

The chain recombines TRBV29-1 with TRBJ2-1; D is unresolved. The V gene's germline CDR1 is SQVTM and CDR2 ANQGSEA. The CDR3 has 11 residues. V lost 5 bases to trimming and J lost 6 bases, with 8 bases between them. The CDR3 is CSVIEINEQFF. CDR3 in DNA: TGCAGCGTTATAGAGATCAATGAGCAGTTCTTC.

This clonotype was seen repeatedly, ten times or more. The V and J genes are TRBV10-3 and TRBJ2-1; tentative D call: TRBD1 (5 bases). The germline V gene encodes CDR1 ENHRY and CDR2 SYGVKD. V lost 1 base to trimming and J lost 6 bases, with 13 bases between them. This CDR3 spans 15 amino acids. The CDR3 DNA reads as TGTGCCATCAGTGAGTTCCCAGGGAAGGTCAATGAGCAGTTCTTC. Its translation is CAISEFPGKVNEQFF.

This clonotype came up a few times. V gene TRBV24-1 combines with J gene TRBJ2-3; the D gene could be TRBD1 or TRBD2 (6 bases each). The CDR3 covers 17 residues. In germline, CDR1 is KGHDR, CDR2 SFDVKD. Trimming left V 0 bases short and J 3 bases short, with 15 bases between. The DNA for the CDR3 is TGTGCCACCAGTGATTTGCTCTCCGGGGGCGGAACAGATACGCAGTATTTT. Translation gives CATSDLLSGGGTDTQYF.

In its sample, this clonotype was seen a few times. This chain uses TRBV7-3 with TRBJ1-3, with 10 bases identical to TRBD1. The CDR3 contains 15 residues. Trimming at V came to 5 bases and at J to 4 bases, leaving 5 bases not matched to a gene. Germline CDR1 and CDR2: SGHTA and FQGTGA. The DNA of the CDR3 is TGTGCCAGCAGCCCCGGGACAGGGGACGGAAACACCATATATTTT. This gives the protein CASSPGTGDGNTIYF.

This clonotype was recorded a few times. V and J are TRBV11-3 and TRBJ2-3; D unresolved. CDR1 SGHNT and CDR2 YENEEA come from the germline V gene. V was shortened by 5 bases and J by 6 bases, with 15 bases between the two germline ends. This CDR3 contains 14 residues. CDR3 loop: CASSPPRGRDTQYF. The CDR3 DNA reads as TGTGCCAGCAGCCCACCCCGAGGACGGGATACGCAGTATTTT.

The sample holds many counts of this clonotype. This chain connects TRBV30 to TRBJ1-1; unclear D gene. Germline V gives CDR1 GTSNPN, CDR2 SVGIG (reference sequence). The CDR3 runs to 13 residues. V was cut by 0 bases and J by 11 bases, with 16 bases left in between. The CDR3 DNA follows: TGTGCCTGGAGTGTATCGCCGAGTCAAAGGGCTTTCTTT. This translates into CAWSVSPSQRAFF.

The sample holds many counts of this clonotype. The V gene is TRBV9, the J gene TRBJ1-1; possibly TRBD1 for D (6 bases). Trimming removed 5 bases at V and 3 bases at J, with 14 bases between. Germline-derived CDR1 and CDR2 are SGDLS and YYNGEE. The CDR3 is made up of 14 amino acids. CDR3 sequence: CASRRGGEDTEAFF. Here the CDR3 DNA reads TGTGCCAGCAGGAGGGGGGGGGAGGACACTGAAGCTTTCTTT.